The entry that follows covers one TCR beta chain sequence. The antigen remains undetermined. Profiling relied on immunoSEQ multiplex PCR, and the TCRdb table lists in-frame clones only, not all of them. The sample includes around 27,000 clones, roughly 90% of them seen just once. The sample is drawn from a study of PD-1 blockade in classical Hodgkin lymphoma. Findings and caveats of the study: Relapsed/refractory patients reportedly had lower baseline diversity than newly diagnosed patients. Although disease activity or prior therapy may be involved, causes of the repertoire differences remain undefined.

Time point described: newly diagnosed, previously untreated cHL patient sample. It was by magnetic negative selection that CD4+ T cells were purified from thawed PBMCs. Investigators turned to newly diagnosed, untreated classical Hodgkin lymphoma PBMCs for comparison. Sample: CD4+ T cells from blood. The sequence was obtained from a human donor with classical Hodgkin lymphoma.

The CDR3 sequence: CASSEALGQLANYGYTF. In nucleotides, the CDR3 is TGTGCCAGCAGTGAAGCCCTTGGACAATTAGCTAACTATGGCTACACCTTC. The chain links TRBV6-1 to TRBJ1-2; the D gene is possibly TRBD1 (5 bases). Trimming took off 0 bases at V and 0 bases at J, with 14 bases between the two ends. The germline V gene encodes CDR1 MNHNS and CDR2 SASEGT. The CDR3 is 17 residues long.